The T cell receptor (beta chain) described here comes from a study of shared clonotypes between healthy human individuals. Per the germline V gene, CDR1 is SGHRS and CDR2 is YFSETQ. The CDR3 has 18 amino acids. V dropped 4 bases and J dropped 4; count of bases not matched to a gene: 11. Assay used: immunoSEQ multiplex PCR; TCRdb lists only in-frame clones, some missing. The data hold about 700,000 clones, with under 80% observed a single time. This TCR was recovered from a woman younger than 45 in good health. The V gene is TRBV5-1, the J gene TRBJ2-3; 14 positions agree with TRBD2. Sequenced material: memory CD4+ T cells sorted from blood. Subset: CD45RA-negative fraction. CDR3 sequence: CASSRTPPGLAGADTQYF. CDR3 nucleotides: TGCGCCAGCAGCAGAACGCCTCCGGGACTAGCGGGAGCAGATACGCAGTATTTT. The complete variable domain, with remaining parts taken from reference TRBV5-1 and TRBJ2-3, reads KAGVTQTPRYLIKTRGQQVTLSCSPISGHRSVSWYQQTPGQGLQFLFEYFSETQRNKGNFPGRFSGRQFSNSRSEMNVSTLELGDSALYLCASSRTPPGLAGADTQYFGPGTRLTVL.